The 27 T cell receptor beta chains below come from one sample, sequenced in a study of identical twins. TCRdb fed the 5' RACE reads into MiXCR, producing one record per CDR3 protein. There are some 900,000 distinct CDR3 sequences in the sample; 9% to 15% occur only once, and 1.5% to 2% lies in the top ten. These data are also associated with another study on yellow fever vaccine responses in identical twins.

What was sequenced was PBMCs. The receptors come from a young woman in good health.

The chain uses TRBV24-1 and TRBJ2-1, with 13 bases that match TRBD2. Losses at the gene ends were 9 bases for V and 5 bases for J; bases not matched to a gene: 6. Per the germline V gene, CDR1 is KGHDR and CDR2 is SFDVKD. The CDR3 has 15 residues. In DNA, the CDR3 is TGTGCCACCGACGAGGGACTAGCGGGAAACAATGAGCAGTTCTTC. It encodes CATDEGLAGNNEQFF.

This clonotype was detected only a few times. CDR3 sequence (DNA): TGTGCCAGCAGCCAAGTCTCCCATAGAGATACGCAGTATTTT. Protein product: CASSQVSHRDTQYF. This chain connects TRBV3-1 to TRBJ2-3; D uncertain. CDR1 and CDR2 (germline): LGHDT, YNNKEL (reference sequence). This CDR3 has 14 amino acids. Trimming removed 1 base at V and 5 bases at J, with 10 bases between.

The table lists this clonotype with a few counts. The CDR3 protein is CASSYRFSSGGEAFF. For the CDR3, the DNA is TGTGCCAGCAGTTACCGCTTCTCTTCCGGGGGTGAAGCTTTCTTT. The chain carries TRBV6-5 and TRBJ1-1; D perhaps matches TRBD1 (5 bases). The CDR3 length is 15 residues. Germline V CDR1 and CDR2: MNHEY, SVGAGI. Trimming removed 2 bases from V and 7 bases from J, with 17 bases in between.

This clonotype was observed a few times. The rearrangement uses TRBV5-1 and TRBJ1-1; possibly TRBD1 for D (5 bases). Trimming cost V 2 bases and J 4 bases, with 15 bases left between them. The CDR3 is 15 residues long. Germline V gene data show CDR1 as SGHRS and CDR2 as YFSETQ. The DNA of the CDR3 is TGCGCCAGCAGCTTTGGAGGGGACTTGAGCACTGAAGCTTTCTTT. It codes for CASSFGGDLSTEAFF.

This clonotype has only a few counts. J is TRBJ1-4 and V is TRBV18, with 7 positions matching TRBD1. This CDR3 is built from 13 residues. CDR1 is KGHSH, CDR2 LQKENI, per germline. Trimming took 4 bases from V and 6 from J; bases not matched to a gene: 2. In DNA form, the CDR3 reads TGTGCCAGCTCACACGGGACAGATGAAAAACTGTTTTTT. It encodes CASSHGTDEKLFF.

This clonotype was observed a few times. This sequence joins TRBV28 and TRBJ1-2, with TRBD1 as a possible D gene (6 bases). The V end lost 2 bases, the J end lost 7 bases, and 20 bases lay between the germline ends. The CDR3 totals 16 residues. Germline lookup yields CDR1 MDHEN and CDR2 SYDVKM. The CDR3 nucleotides are TGTGCCAGCAGTTTAAAGAGGGGGGTAGAGGTCTTTGGCTACACCTTC. This gives the protein CASSLKRGVEVFGYTF.

The table lists this clonotype with a few counts. The rearrangement links TRBV29-1 to TRBJ2-1, with 13 nucleotides matching TRBD2. V dropped 7 bases and J dropped 4; count of bases not matched to a gene: 22. The CDR3 has 20 residues. Germline loops: CDR1 SQVTM, CDR2 ANQGSEA. CDR3 coding DNA: TGCAGCGCTCCCTTCCAAGGACTAGCGGGAGAAAGGTCACTATACAATGAGCAGTTCTTC. Translated: CSAPFQGLAGERSLYNEQFF.

V gene TRBV20-1 combines with J gene TRBJ2-7; perhaps TRBD1 as D (5 bases). The germline V gene has CDR1 DFQATT and CDR2 SNEGSKA (reference sequence). V lost 3 bases to trimming and J lost 6 bases, with 9 bases between them. CDR3 length: 11 residues. The CDR3, as DNA: TGCAGTGCTAGTCAGGACACCGAGCAGTACGTC. It translates to CSASQDTEQYV.

This clonotype was found many times. This chain links TRBV7-6 with TRBJ2-1, with 11 nucleotides matching TRBD2. In germline, CDR1 is SGHVS, CDR2 FNYEAQ. V was clipped by 5 bases and J by 9 bases; unmatched bases: 12. CDR3 length: 16 amino acids. The CDR3 spells CASSLRLAGSQSEQFF. As DNA, the CDR3 is TGTGCCAGCAGCCTGCGACTAGCGGGGAGTCAGAGTGAGCAGTTCTTC. The complete variable domain, with remaining parts taken from reference TRBV7-6 and TRBJ2-1, reads GAGVSQSPRYKVTKRGQDVALRCDPISGHVSLYWYRQALGQGPEFLTYFNYEAQQDKSGLPNDRFSAERPEGSISTLTIQRTEQRDSAMYRCASSLRLAGSQSEQFFGPGTRLTVL.

In its sample, this clonotype was seen many times. The chain is built from TRBV4-1 and TRBJ1-1; D gene unclear. V gave up 6 bases and J gave up 10 bases, with 21 bases separating them. There are 14 residues in the CDR3. CDR1 and CDR2 from the germline V gene are MGHRA and YSYEKL. CDR3 in DNA: TGCGCCAGCAGAGCAATATTACGGGCTGAAGGAGCTTTCTTT. It encodes CASRAILRAEGAFF.

This clonotype has at least ten counts. The chain joins TRBV7-8 to TRBJ2-1; 7 positions agree with TRBD1. Germline CDR1 SGHVS, CDR2 FQNEAQ. This CDR3 has 17 residues. J gave up 3 bases and V 1 base, and 9 bases lay outside the gene matches. The DNA for the CDR3 is TGTGCCAGCAGCTTAGGTAGCCCGCGACAGGGCTACAATGAGCAGTTCTTC. Amino acids: CASSLGSPRQGYNEQFF.

This clonotype was picked up a small number of times. The chain combines TRBV27 with TRBJ1-6; maybe TRBD1 (5 bases). With 6 bases removed from V and 0 bases from J, the gap between germline ends came to 15 bases. This CDR3 has 17 residues. CDR1 and CDR2 from the germline V gene are MNHEY and SMNVEV (reference sequence). The CDR3 sequence: CASRLGGGSSYNSPLHF. CDR3 nucleotide sequence: TGTGCCAGCAGGCTTGGCGGGGGGAGCTCCTATAATTCACCCCTCCACTTT.

This clonotype was counted only a few times. The gene calls are TRBV4-1 and TRBJ2-2, with 9 bases lining up with TRBD2. The CDR3 covers 17 residues. V lost 1 base and J lost 3; bases outside the gene matches: 6. Germline V CDR1 and CDR2: MGHRA, YSYEKL. CDR3 protein: CASSQVAGGPDTGELFF. DNA for the CDR3: TGCGCCAGCAGCCAAGTTGCGGGAGGGCCCGACACCGGGGAGCTGTTTTTT.

The rearrangement links TRBV29-1 to TRBJ2-1, with TRBD2 identical over 14 bases. The germline V gene encodes CDR1 SQVTM and CDR2 ANQGSEA. V was clipped by 8 bases and J by 9 bases; unmatched bases: 9. The CDR3 runs 14 residues. CDR3 in DNA: TGCAGCTCTGAAAGACTAGCGGGAGGGGTTGAGCAGTTCTTC. Its protein is CSSERLAGGVEQFF.

The DNA of the CDR3 is TGCGCCAGCAGCTTGGTCGGACAGGCCAACAATGAGCAGTTCTTC. This gives the protein CASSLVGQANNEQFF. The chain uses TRBV5-1 and TRBJ2-1; 7 nucleotides agree with TRBD1. The V gene end was trimmed by 0 bases and the J gene end by 5 bases; junction bases not matched to a gene: 5. Germline loops: CDR1 SGHRS, CDR2 YFSETQ. The CDR3 has 15 amino acids.

The chain joins TRBV5-1 to TRBJ2-1; 8 nucleotides line up with TRBD1. Trimming cost V 0 bases and J 6 bases; bases outside gene matches: 11. Germline V gives CDR1 SGHRS, CDR2 YFSETQ. The CDR3 has 17 residues. CDR3 protein: CASSLGGWDRILNEQFF. CDR3 DNA: TGCGCCAGCAGCTTGGGAGGGTGGGACAGGATCCTCAATGAGCAGTTCTTC. Based on the CDR3 plus reference TRBV5-1 and TRBJ2-1, the full variable domain is KAGVTQTPRYLIKTRGQQVTLSCSPISGHRSVSWYQQTPGQGLQFLFEYFSETQRNKGNFPGRFSGRQFSNSRSEMNVSTLELGDSALYLCASSLGGWDRILNEQFFGPGTRLTVL.

The table lists this clonotype with a few counts. In DNA form, the CDR3 reads TGTGCCAGCAGCTTAGATGAGGTAGCCAAAAACATTCAGTACTTC. Its protein is CASSLDEVAKNIQYF. This rearrangement joins TRBV11-3 to TRBJ2-4; D is unclear. The CDR3 spans 15 residues. Deletions cut 0 bases from V and 0 bases from J, with 6 bases between. The germline V gene encodes CDR1 SGHNT and CDR2 YENEEA.

This clonotype showed up just a few times. The chain links TRBV5-6 to TRBJ2-2, with a possible D match to TRBD1 (6 bases). V was trimmed by 3 bases and J by 3 bases, leaving 12 bases between them. Germline loops: CDR1 SGHDT, CDR2 YYEEEE. This CDR3 comprises 15 residues. The CDR3 region is CASSWDGTHTGELFF. The DNA of the CDR3 is TGTGCCAGCAGCTGGGACGGGACACACACCGGGGAGCTGTTTTTT. Full variable domain (remainder filled in from reference TRBV5-6 and TRBJ2-2): DAGVTQSPTHLIKTRGQQVTLRCSPKSGHDTVSWYQQALGQGPQFIFQYYEEEERQRGNFPDRFSGHQFPNYSSELNVNALLLGDSALYLCASSWDGTHTGELFFGEGSRLTVL.

This clonotype appeared a few times. This rearrangement joins TRBV20-1 to TRBJ2-3; D may correspond to TRBD1 or TRBD2 (6 bases each). V lost 1 base to trimming and J lost 4 bases, with 21 bases between them. The CDR3 runs 17 residues. Germline CDR1 and CDR2: DFQATT and SNEGSKA (reference sequence). The CDR3 spells CSARALGGFLVADTQYF. The CDR3 region has the DNA TGCAGTGCTAGAGCCCTAGGGGGGTTTTTGGTGGCAGATACGCAGTATTTT.

In its sample, this clonotype was seen a few times. The rearrangement joins TRBV9 to TRBJ2-3, with 11 nucleotides matching TRBD2. Germline V gene data show CDR1 as SGDLS and CDR2 as YYNGEE. V was clipped by 2 bases and J by 2 bases; unmatched bases: 13. The CDR3 is made up of 19 amino acids. The CDR3 spells CASSVHGTSGLGDTDTQYF. For the CDR3, the DNA is TGTGCCAGCAGCGTGCACGGGACTAGCGGTTTAGGAGACACAGATACGCAGTATTTT.

This clonotype came up many times. The V gene is TRBV12-3 or TRBV12-4, the J gene TRBJ2-1, with 7 bases lining up with TRBD2. With V trimmed by 0 bases and J by 5 bases, 4 bases remained unmatched. This CDR3 is built from 15 residues. CDR3 nucleotide sequence: TGTGCCAGCAGTTTAGCGGGAGGGCCCAACAATGAGCAGTTCTTC. This codes for CASSLAGGPNNEQFF.

Only a few counts were recorded for this clonotype. This sequence joins TRBV5-1 and TRBJ2-1, with TRBD1 identical over 8 bases. The CDR3 has 16 residues. The junction had 15 bases not matched to a gene; V was cut back by 6 bases and J by 7 bases. The germline gives CDR1 SGHRS, CDR2 YFSETQ. CDR3 residues: CASTDRGGPGVNEQFF. CDR3 nucleotide sequence: TGCGCCAGCACAGACAGGGGCGGCCCCGGCGTAAATGAGCAGTTCTTC.

This clonotype was seen more than once but under ten times. This sequence joins TRBV5-5 and TRBJ2-7; 7 bases match TRBD1. The CDR3 runs 13 residues. Trimming took 5 bases from V and 5 from J; bases not matched to a gene: 7. Germline V lookup: CDR1 SGHKS, CDR2 YYEKEE (reference sequence). Here the CDR3 reads CASRSPDRHEQYF. Here the CDR3 DNA reads TGTGCCAGCAGATCACCGGACAGGCACGAGCAGTACTTC.

The rearrangement links TRBV12-3 or TRBV12-4 to TRBJ2-1; D call uncertain. Trimming took off 7 bases at V and 8 bases at J, with 9 bases between the two ends. The CDR3 has 11 residues. The CDR3 nucleotides are TGTGCCAGCACCGCAGTCGATGAGCAGTTCTTC. Encoded protein: CASTAVDEQFF.

This clonotype was seen repeatedly, ten times or more. The chain uses TRBV20-1 and TRBJ2-1, with D uncertain. The CDR3 is made up of 14 amino acids. The germline V gene encodes CDR1 DFQATT and CDR2 SNEGSKA (reference sequence). DNA for the CDR3: TGCAGGAACATCATGCTGAGCTCCTACAATGAGCAGTTCTTC. Translation: CRNIMLSSYNEQFF.

In its sample, this clonotype was seen a few times. The chain is built from TRBV7-6 and TRBJ1-1; 7 bases align to TRBD1. The CDR3 loop spans 13 amino acids. Germline V CDR1 and CDR2: SGHVS, FNYEAQ. J gave up 7 bases and V 1 base, and 3 bases lay outside the gene matches. CDR3 DNA sequence: TGTGCCAGCAGCTTAGGGGGGACAGTTGAAGCTTTCTTT. Translation: CASSLGGTVEAFF.

This rearrangement joins TRBV3-1 to TRBJ1-1; D is unresolved. Trimming removed 0 bases from V and 7 bases from J, with 12 bases in between. CDR3 length equals 14 residues. Germline assignment: CDR1 LGHDT and CDR2 YNNKEL (reference sequence). CDR3 residues: CASSQDAGVDEAFF. CDR3 DNA: TGTGCCAGCAGCCAAGATGCTGGGGTTGATGAAGCTTTCTTT.